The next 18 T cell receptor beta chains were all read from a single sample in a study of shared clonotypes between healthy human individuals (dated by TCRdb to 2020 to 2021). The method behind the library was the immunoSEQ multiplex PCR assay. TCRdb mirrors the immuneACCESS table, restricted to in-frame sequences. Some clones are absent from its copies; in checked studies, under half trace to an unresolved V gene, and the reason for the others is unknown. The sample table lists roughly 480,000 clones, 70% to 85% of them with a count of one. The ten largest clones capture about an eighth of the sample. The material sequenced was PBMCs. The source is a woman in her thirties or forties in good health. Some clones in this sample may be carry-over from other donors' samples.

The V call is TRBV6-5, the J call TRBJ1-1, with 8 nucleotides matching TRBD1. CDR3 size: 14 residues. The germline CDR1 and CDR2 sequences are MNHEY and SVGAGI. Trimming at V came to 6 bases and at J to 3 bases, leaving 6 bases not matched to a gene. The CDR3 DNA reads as TGTGCCAGCAGATCAGGGGGCATATACACTGAAGCTTTCTTT. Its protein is CASRSGGIYTEAFF.

Here the CDR3 DNA reads TGTGCCAGCAGCAAACTAGCGGGAGGGCCAGGGACCCAGTACTTC. Its translation is CASSKLAGGPGTQYF. The chain recombines TRBV7-2 with TRBJ2-5, with 13 nucleotides matching TRBD2. Unmatched junction bases numbered 7, after V lost 5 bases and J lost 7 bases. Germline CDR1 SGHTA, CDR2 FQGNSA. CDR3 size: 15 residues.

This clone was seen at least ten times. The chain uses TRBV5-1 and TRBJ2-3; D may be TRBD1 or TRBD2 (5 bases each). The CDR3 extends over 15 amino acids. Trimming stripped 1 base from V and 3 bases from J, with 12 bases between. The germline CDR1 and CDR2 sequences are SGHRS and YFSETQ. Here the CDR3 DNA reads TGCGCCAGCAGCTTGAGAGGGGATACGACAGATACGCAGTATTTT. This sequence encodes CASSLRGDTTDTQYF.

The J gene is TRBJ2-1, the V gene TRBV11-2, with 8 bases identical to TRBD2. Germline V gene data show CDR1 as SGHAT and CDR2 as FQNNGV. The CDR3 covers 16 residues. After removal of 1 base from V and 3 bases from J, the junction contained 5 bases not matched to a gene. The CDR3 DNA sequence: TGTGCCAGCAGCTTAGCCGGGACTAGAGTCTACAATGAGCAGTTCTTC. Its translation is CASSLAGTRVYNEQFF.

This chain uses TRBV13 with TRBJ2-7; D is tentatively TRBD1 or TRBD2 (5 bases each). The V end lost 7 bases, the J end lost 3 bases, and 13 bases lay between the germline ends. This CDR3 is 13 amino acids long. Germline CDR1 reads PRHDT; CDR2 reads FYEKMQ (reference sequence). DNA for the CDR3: TGTGCCAGCACCCTGGGGACGAGCTACGAGCAGTACTTC. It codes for CASTLGTSYEQYF.

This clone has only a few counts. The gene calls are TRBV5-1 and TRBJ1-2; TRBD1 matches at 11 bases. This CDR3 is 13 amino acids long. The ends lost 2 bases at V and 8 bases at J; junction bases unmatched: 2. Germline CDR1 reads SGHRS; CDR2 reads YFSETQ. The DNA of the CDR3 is TGCGCCAGCAGCTTAGGACAGGGGGCCGGCTACACCTTC. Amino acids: CASSLGQGAGYTF.

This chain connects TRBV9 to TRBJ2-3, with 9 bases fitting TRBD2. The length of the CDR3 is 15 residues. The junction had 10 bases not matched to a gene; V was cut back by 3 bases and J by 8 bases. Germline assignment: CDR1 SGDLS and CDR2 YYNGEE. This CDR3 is CASSEGIAGEGTQYF. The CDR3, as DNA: TGTGCCAGCAGCGAGGGGATAGCGGGAGAAGGTACGCAGTATTTT.

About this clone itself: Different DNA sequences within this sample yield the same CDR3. CDR3 sequence: CASSGEGYEQYF. The DNA of the CDR3 is TGTGCCAGCAGTGGGGAGGGATACGAGCAGTACTTC. The rearrangement links TRBV2 to TRBJ2-7, with 7 nucleotides matching TRBD2. The germline CDR1 and CDR2 sequences are SNHLY and FYNNEI. J was trimmed by 4 bases and V by 4 bases; bases with no gene match: 1. The CDR3 totals 12 residues.

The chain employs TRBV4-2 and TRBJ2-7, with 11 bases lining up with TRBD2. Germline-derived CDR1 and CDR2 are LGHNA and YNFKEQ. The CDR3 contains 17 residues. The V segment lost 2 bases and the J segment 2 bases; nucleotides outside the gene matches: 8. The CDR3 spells CASSQMGGLAETYEQYF. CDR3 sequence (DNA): TGTGCCAGCAGCCAAATGGGGGGACTAGCGGAAACCTACGAGCAGTACTTC.

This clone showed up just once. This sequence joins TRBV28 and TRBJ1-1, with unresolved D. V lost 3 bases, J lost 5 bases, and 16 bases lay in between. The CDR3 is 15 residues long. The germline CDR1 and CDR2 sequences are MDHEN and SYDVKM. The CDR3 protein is CASSFGVESWTEAFF. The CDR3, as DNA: TGTGCCAGCAGTTTTGGGGTGGAAAGTTGGACTGAAGCTTTCTTT.

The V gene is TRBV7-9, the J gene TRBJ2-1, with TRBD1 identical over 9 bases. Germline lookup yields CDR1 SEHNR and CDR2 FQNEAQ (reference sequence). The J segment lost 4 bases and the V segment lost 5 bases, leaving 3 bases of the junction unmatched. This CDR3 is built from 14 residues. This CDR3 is CASSTGGAYNEQFF. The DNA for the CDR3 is TGTGCCAGCAGCACAGGGGGCGCGTACAATGAGCAGTTCTTC.

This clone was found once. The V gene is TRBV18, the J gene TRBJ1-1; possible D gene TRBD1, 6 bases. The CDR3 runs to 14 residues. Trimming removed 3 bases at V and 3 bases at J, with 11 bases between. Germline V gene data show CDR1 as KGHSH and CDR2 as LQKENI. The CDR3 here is CASSPESGDTEAFF. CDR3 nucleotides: TGTGCCAGCTCACCTGAGTCAGGGGACACTGAAGCTTTCTTT.

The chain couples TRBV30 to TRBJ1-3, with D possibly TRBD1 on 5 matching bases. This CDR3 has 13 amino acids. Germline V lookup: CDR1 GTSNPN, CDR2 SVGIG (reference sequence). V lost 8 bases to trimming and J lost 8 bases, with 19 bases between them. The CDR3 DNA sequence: TGTGCCCCATGGACCCCGAAACAGGACACCATATATTTT. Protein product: CAPWTPKQDTIYF.

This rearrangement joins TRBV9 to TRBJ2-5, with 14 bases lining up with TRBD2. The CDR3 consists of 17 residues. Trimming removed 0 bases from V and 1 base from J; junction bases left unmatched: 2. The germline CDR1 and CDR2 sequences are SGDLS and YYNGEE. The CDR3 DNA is TGTGCCAGCAGCGTAGGAGGACTAGCGGGAGGCCAAGAGACCCAGTACTTC. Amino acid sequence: CASSVGGLAGGQETQYF.

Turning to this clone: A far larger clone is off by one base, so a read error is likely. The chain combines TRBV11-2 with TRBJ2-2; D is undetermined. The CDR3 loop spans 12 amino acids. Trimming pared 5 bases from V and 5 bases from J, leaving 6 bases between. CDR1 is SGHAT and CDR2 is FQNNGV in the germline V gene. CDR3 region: CASSQETGELFF. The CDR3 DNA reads TGTGCCAGCAGCCAGGAGACCGGGGAGCTGTTTTTT.

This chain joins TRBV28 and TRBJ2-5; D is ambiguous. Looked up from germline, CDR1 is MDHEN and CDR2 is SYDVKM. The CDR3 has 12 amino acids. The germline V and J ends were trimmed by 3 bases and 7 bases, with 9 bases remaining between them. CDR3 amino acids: CASSFPLRTQYF. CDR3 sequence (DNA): TGTGCCAGCAGTTTCCCGCTAAGGACCCAGTACTTC.

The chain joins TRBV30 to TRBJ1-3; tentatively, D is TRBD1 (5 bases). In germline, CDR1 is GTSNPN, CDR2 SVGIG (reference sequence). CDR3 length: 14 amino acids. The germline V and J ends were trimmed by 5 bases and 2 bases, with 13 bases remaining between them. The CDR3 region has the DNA TGTGCCTGGGGCGCGGGGGGAACTGGAAACACCATATATTTT. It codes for CAWGAGGTGNTIYF.

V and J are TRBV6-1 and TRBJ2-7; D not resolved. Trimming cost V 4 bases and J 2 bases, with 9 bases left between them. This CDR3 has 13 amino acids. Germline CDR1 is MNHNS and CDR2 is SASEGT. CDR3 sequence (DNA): TGTGCCAGCAGTGTCGCTTTCACCTACGAGCAGTACTTC. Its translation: CASSVAFTYEQYF.